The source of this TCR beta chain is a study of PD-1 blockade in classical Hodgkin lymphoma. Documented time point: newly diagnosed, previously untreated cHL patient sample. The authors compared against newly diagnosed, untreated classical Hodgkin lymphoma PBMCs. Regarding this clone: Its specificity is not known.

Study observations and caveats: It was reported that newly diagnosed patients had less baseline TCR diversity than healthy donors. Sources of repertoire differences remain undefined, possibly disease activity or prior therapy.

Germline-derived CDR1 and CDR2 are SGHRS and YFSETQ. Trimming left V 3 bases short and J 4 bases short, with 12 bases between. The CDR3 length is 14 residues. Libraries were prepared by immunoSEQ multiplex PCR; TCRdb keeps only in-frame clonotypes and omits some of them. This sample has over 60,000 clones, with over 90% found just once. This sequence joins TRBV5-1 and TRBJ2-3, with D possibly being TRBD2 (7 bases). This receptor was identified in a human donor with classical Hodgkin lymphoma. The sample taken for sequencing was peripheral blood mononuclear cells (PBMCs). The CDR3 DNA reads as TGCGCCAGCAGCTCCTCGGGGGGCGCAGATACGCAGTATTTT. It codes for CASSSSGGADTQYF.